These 11 T cell receptor beta chains came from one sample sequenced in a study of cytomegalovirus exposure and HLA in healthy donors. Assay: immunoSEQ multiplex PCR; the TCRdb copy retains only in-frame clones and omits some. The sample records approximately 270,000 clones, less than 90% being singletons. Sequences were obtained from PBMCs. The receptors here all came from a man younger than 35 in good health and CMV-seropositive.

V is TRBV27 and J is TRBJ2-7; D uncertain. The CDR3 is 13 amino acids. The germline gives CDR1 MNHEY, CDR2 SMNVEV (reference sequence). Between the trimmed V and J ends, which lost 1 base and 6 bases, there was a span of 10 bases. The CDR3 here is CASSLFSQTEQYF. CDR3 DNA: TGTGCCAGCAGTTTATTTTCGCAGACCGAGCAGTACTTC.

The chain recombines TRBV4-3 with TRBJ2-1, with 9 bases identical to TRBD2. The trim removed 3 bases at V and 5 bases at J, leaving 14 bases unmatched. The CDR3 length is 18 residues. The germline gives CDR1 LGHNA, CDR2 YSLEER. CDR3 sequence reads: CASSQEPFGLAQNNEQFF. CDR3 coding DNA: TGCGCCAGCAGCCAGGAACCCTTTGGACTAGCGCAAAACAATGAGCAGTTCTTC.

The V call is TRBV28, the J call TRBJ2-7; weak D call: TRBD1 (6 bases). Deletions cut 3 bases from V and 0 bases from J, with 12 bases between. The V gene's germline CDR1 is MDHEN and CDR2 SYDVKM. The CDR3 extends over 15 amino acids. CDR3 in amino acids: CASSLTGHSSYEQYF. Here the CDR3 DNA reads TGTGCCAGCAGTTTGACAGGACATAGCTCCTACGAGCAGTACTTC.

The genes are TRBV28 and TRBJ1-5; 9 bases match TRBD1. V trimming: 6 bases; J trimming: 6 bases; junction bases outside the gene matches: 6. The CDR3 has 14 amino acids. Germline V gene lookup returns CDR1 MDHEN and CDR2 SYDVKM. The CDR3 nucleotides are TGTGCCAGCAGAATCGACAGGGGGAGTCAGCCCCAGCATTTT. It codes for CASRIDRGSQPQHF.

The V call is TRBV11-2, the J call TRBJ2-1; D gene unclear. Looked up from germline, CDR1 is SGHAT and CDR2 is FQNNGV. Trimming removed 1 base from V and 5 bases from J, with 6 bases in between. The CDR3 has 13 amino acids. CDR3 DNA sequence: TGTGCCAGCAGCTTAGGTACAGACAATGAGCAGTTCTTC. Translation: CASSLGTDNEQFF.

The chain recombines TRBV30 with TRBJ2-7; the D gene is possibly TRBD2 (5 bases). Trimming stripped 0 bases from V and 6 bases from J, with 36 bases between. This CDR3 region has 21 residues. Germline V lookup: CDR1 GTSNPN, CDR2 SVGIG (reference sequence). Here the CDR3 reads CAWSVLRSRVPGGSTYVEQYF. The DNA for the CDR3 is TGTGCCTGGAGTGTACTTCGGAGTCGGGTACCGGGCGGGTCCACCTACGTCGAGCAGTACTTC.

The V call is TRBV7-9, the J call TRBJ2-7; 9 nucleotides align to TRBD1. CDR3 size: 14 residues. With V trimmed by 6 bases and J by 5 bases, 8 bases remained unmatched. Germline V gives CDR1 SEHNR, CDR2 FQNEAQ (reference sequence). Here the CDR3 reads CASSQRDRAHEQYF. The CDR3 DNA reads TGTGCCAGCAGTCAACGGGACAGGGCCCACGAGCAGTACTTC.

The V call is TRBV29-1, the J call TRBJ1-2, with D possibly TRBD1 on 5 matching bases. V lost 5 bases to trimming and J lost 4 bases, with 17 bases between them. The germline CDR1 and CDR2 sequences are SQVTM and ANQGSEA. The CDR3 has 14 amino acids. CDR3 bases: TGCAGCGTTTCTCCAAGGGGAGCCGGCTATGGCTACACCTTC. This encodes CSVSPRGAGYGYTF.

The chain links TRBV19 to TRBJ2-7; D is ambiguous. V lost 5 bases and J 0 bases, leaving 8 bases between the germline ends. The CDR3 consists of 13 residues. CDR1 is LNHDA and CDR2 is SQIVND in the germline V gene (reference sequence). CDR3 region: CASSGPFSYEQYF. In DNA form, the CDR3 reads TGTGCCAGTAGTGGACCGTTCTCCTACGAGCAGTACTTC.

The CDR3 sequence is CASSSNFGRQQFF. As DNA, the CDR3 is TGTGCCAGCAGTTCCAACTTTGGACGACAGCAGTTCTTC. V and J are TRBV27 and TRBJ2-1, with D unresolved. Germline V gene lookup returns CDR1 MNHEY and CDR2 SMNVEV (reference sequence). This CDR3 region has 13 residues. Trimming took 4 bases from V and 11 from J, leaving 15 bases between them.

This clone has ten or more counts. CDR3 residues: CASSYTGTTNYGYTF. CDR3 sequence (DNA): TGTGCCAGCAGCTATACCGGGACGACTAACTATGGCTACACCTTC. J is TRBJ1-2 and V is TRBV7-2, with TRBD1 as a possible D gene (5 bases). The CDR3 is 15 amino acids. Trimming pared 4 bases from V and 0 bases from J, leaving 12 bases between. Germline CDR1 is SGHTA and CDR2 is FQGNSA.